The TCR beta chain described here comes from a study of cytomegalovirus exposure and HLA in healthy donors. Study context: T cells numbering about 179 million yielded more than 95 million unique TCR beta sequences in an earlier analysis.

The ends lost 4 bases at V and 3 bases at J; junction bases unmatched: 2. Germline V gives CDR1 LGHNA, CDR2 YNFKEQ. The CDR3 loop spans 14 amino acids. With respect to this clone: Antigen unknown.

Findings of the study overall: It was reported that the classifier diagnosed cytomegalovirus status with high specificity and sensitivity in both the original and validation cohorts. Usually a TCR sequence was rare, but some public TCRs were found in many donors. As a later analysis showed, several of the most significant clusters appeared to be linked to common viral pathogens.

PCR employed 60 Vbeta and 13 Jbeta primers. Measured with immunoSEQ multiplex PCR; TCRdb has only the in-frame clones, and not every one. The repertoire consists of roughly 150,000 clones, with roughly 70% occurring once and the leading ten covering 3% to 3.5%. This rearrangement joins TRBV4-2 to TRBJ2-3, with 9 bases matching TRBD1. This receptor was identified in a man aged 40-55 years in good health and CMV-seronegative. Sequencing input: PBMCs. The CDR3 DNA sequence: TGTGCCAGCAGCCCCGGACAGGGGACAGATACGCAGTATTTT. Translating it yields CASSPGQGTDTQYF.